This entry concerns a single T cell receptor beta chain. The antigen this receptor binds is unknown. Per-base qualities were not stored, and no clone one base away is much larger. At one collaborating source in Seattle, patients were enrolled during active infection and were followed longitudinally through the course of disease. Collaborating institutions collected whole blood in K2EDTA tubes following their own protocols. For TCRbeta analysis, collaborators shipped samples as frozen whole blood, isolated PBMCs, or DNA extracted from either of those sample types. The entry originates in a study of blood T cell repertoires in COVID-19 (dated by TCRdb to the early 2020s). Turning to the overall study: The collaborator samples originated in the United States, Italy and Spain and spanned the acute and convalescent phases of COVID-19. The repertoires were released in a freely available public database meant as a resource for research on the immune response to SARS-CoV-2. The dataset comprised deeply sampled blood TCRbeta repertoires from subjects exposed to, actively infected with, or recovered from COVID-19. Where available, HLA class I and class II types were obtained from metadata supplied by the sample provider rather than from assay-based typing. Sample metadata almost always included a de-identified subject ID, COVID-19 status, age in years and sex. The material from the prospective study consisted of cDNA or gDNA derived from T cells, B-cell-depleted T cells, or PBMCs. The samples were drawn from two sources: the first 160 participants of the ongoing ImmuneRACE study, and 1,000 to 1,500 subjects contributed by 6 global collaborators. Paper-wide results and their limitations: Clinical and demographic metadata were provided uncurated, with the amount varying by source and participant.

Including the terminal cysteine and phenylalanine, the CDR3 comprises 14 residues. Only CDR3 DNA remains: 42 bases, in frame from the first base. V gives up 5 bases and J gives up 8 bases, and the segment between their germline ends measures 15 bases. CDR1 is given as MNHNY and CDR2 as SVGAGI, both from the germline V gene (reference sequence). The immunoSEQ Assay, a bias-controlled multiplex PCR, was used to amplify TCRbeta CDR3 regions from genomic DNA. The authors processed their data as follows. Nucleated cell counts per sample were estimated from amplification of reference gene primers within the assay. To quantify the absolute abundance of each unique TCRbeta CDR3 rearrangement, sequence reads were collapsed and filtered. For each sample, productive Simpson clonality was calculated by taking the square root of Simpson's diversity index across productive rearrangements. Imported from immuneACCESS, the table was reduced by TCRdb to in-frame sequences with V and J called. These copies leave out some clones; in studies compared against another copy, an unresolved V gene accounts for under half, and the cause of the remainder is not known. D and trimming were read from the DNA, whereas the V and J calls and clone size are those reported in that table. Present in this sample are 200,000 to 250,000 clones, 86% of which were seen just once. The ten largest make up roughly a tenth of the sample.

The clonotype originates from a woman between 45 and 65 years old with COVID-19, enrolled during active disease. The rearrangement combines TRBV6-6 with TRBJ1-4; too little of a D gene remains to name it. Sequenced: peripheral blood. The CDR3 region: CASSPRQRSEKLFF. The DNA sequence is TGTGCCAGCAGTCCTCGACAAAGATCGGAAAAACTGTTTTTT.